The 6 T cell receptor beta chains below all came from one sample that was sequenced in a study of T cell repertoires in cytomegalovirus infection. TCRdb recomputed calls from the reads with MiXCR, one row per CDR3 protein. The profile shows about 400,000 distinct CDR3 sequences, approximately 18% of them singletons. What was sequenced was PBMCs. These receptors were taken from a human donor in good health (CMV status not recorded). Some clones in this sample may be carry-over from other donors' samples.

This clonotype appeared a few times. The chain has TRBV25-1 and TRBJ2-1; 8 bases line up with TRBD1. The junction had 8 bases not matched to a gene; V was cut back by 7 bases and J by 3 bases. The CDR3 totals 15 residues. Germline V gene lookup returns CDR1 MGHDK and CDR2 SYGVNS. Here the CDR3 reads CASTHGQGNYNEQFF. As DNA, the CDR3 is TGTGCCAGCACCCATGGACAGGGAAACTACAATGAGCAGTTCTTC. Drawing the rest from reference TRBV25-1 and TRBJ2-1, the complete variable domain is EADIYQTPRYLVIGTGKKITLECSQTMGHDKMYWYQQDPGMELHLIHYSYGVNSTEKGDLSSESTVSRIRTEHFPLTLESARPSHTSQYLCASTHGQGNYNEQFFGPGTRLTVL.

This clonotype was counted only a few times. This chain connects TRBV28 to TRBJ1-1, with a weak D call TRBD1 (6 bases). Germline CDR1 MDHEN, CDR2 SYDVKM. This CDR3 is 14 amino acids long. Between the trimmed V and J ends, which lost 5 bases and 7 bases, there was a span of 17 bases. DNA of the CDR3: TGTGCCAGCAGTCCACAGGGCAGATCCTTTGAAGCTTTCTTT. Residues: CASSPQGRSFEAFF.

This clonotype was counted a few times. The V and J genes are TRBV7-2 and TRBJ2-1, with 7 bases matching TRBD2. V gave up 2 bases and J gave up 8 bases; unmatched junction bases: 9. Germline V gives CDR1 SGHTA, CDR2 FQGNSA. CDR3 length equals 15 residues. CDR3 nucleotide sequence: TGTGCCAGCAGCTTATTGACTAGCCCCTCCTATGAGCAGTTCTTC. Protein: CASSLLTSPSYEQFF.

Only a few counts were recorded for this clonotype. J is TRBJ1-4 and V is TRBV6-6, with TRBD1 matching over 7 bases. The junction had 7 bases not matched to a gene; V was cut back by 5 bases and J by 4 bases. Per germline, CDR1 MNHNY and CDR2 SVGAGI (reference sequence). The length of the CDR3 is 15 residues. As DNA, the CDR3 is TGTGCCAGCAGTCTACAACAGGGGTTTAATGAAAAACTGTTTTTT. It is translated as CASSLQQGFNEKLFF.

This clonotype was recorded a few times. The CDR3 coding sequence is TGCAGTGCTAGAGATCCGGAGACAGGGAGTGTCTATGGCTACACCTTC. Translated: CSARDPETGSVYGYTF. The V call is TRBV20-1, the J call TRBJ1-2, with 7 bases that match TRBD1. The CDR3 is 16 amino acids. V lost 0 bases to trimming and J lost 4 bases; unmatched junction nucleotides: 11. The germline V gene encodes CDR1 DFQATT and CDR2 SNEGSKA (reference sequence).

This clonotype was counted ten times or more. The rearrangement uses TRBV5-5 and TRBJ2-7; D possibly corresponds to TRBD1 (6 bases). V was shortened by 0 bases and J by 0 bases, with 13 bases between the two germline ends. The CDR3 extends over 16 amino acids. CDR1 SGHKS and CDR2 YYEKEE come from the germline V gene (reference sequence). The CDR3: CASSLGGDRSSYEQYF. CDR3 coding DNA: TGTGCCAGCAGCTTGGGGGGAGACAGGAGCTCCTACGAGCAGTACTTC.